The present TCR beta chain was sequenced within a study of human T cells and chemical hapten exposure. The wider study: An approximately 2 cm by approximately 2 cm inner upper arm patch received 2% DPC for sensitization.

Trimming stripped 2 bases from V and 5 bases from J, with 9 bases between. CDR1 is SGDLS, CDR2 YYNGEE, per germline. The CDR3 length is 13 residues. This clonotype occurred many times. The library attached unique molecular identifiers to individual cDNA molecules. TCRdb reprocessed the RACE reads with MiXCR, giving one entry per CDR3 protein. The data show more than 55,000 distinct CDR3 sequences, with 9.5% to 10% seen just once and 9.6% held by the top ten. Regarding time point: pre-sensitization, week 0. The treatment was: therapeutic diphenylcyclopropenone sensitization with weekly scalp DPC. Sequencing was performed on whole blood, taken in connection with sensitization to the hapten diphenylcyclopropenone (DPC). The chain combines TRBV9 with TRBJ2-3; a weak D match, TRBD2 (5 bases). The TCR was taken from a man in his forties or fifties with alopecia areata. Some clones in this sample may be carry-over from other donors' samples. The CDR3 sequence is CASSVRAEDTQYF. CDR3 bases: TGTGCCAGCAGCGTGCGGGCCGAAGATACGCAGTATTTT. The whole variable domain, filled in from reference TRBV9 and TRBJ2-3, reads DSGVTQTPKHLITATGQRVTLRCSPRSGDLSVYWYQQSLDQGLQFLIQYYNGEERAKGNILERFSAQQFPDLHSELNLSSLELGDSALYFCASSVRAEDTQYFGPGTRLTVL.